Shown below are 22 T cell receptor beta chains from a single sample sequenced in a study of circulating and synovial CD4+ cells in juvenile arthritis. The table came from immunoSEQ multiplex PCR; TCRdb's copy has only in-frame clones and leaves some out. Counted here are about 3,500 clones, 81% occurring once; the ten biggest clones make up around 3.5%. The sample taken for sequencing was CD4+ T cells from synovial fluid. Every receptor here comes from a human donor with juvenile idiopathic arthritis.

Points on this clone: The junction does not match germline at one end; this may be a read error. Other DNA sequences in the sample encode the same CDR3. As DNA, the CDR3 is TGTGCCAGCAGTCAGGGGCCCAGCTCCTATAATTCCCCCCTCCACTTT. It yields the protein CASSQGPSSYNSPLHF. The chain combines TRBV27 with TRBJ1-6; D is perhaps TRBD1 (6 bases). The CDR3 spans 16 residues. Germline assignment: CDR1 MNHEY and CDR2 SMNVEV (reference sequence).

V is TRBV7-3 and J is TRBJ2-7; D perhaps matches TRBD2 (7 bases). V was cut by 0 bases and J by 4 bases, with 13 bases left in between. This CDR3 comprises 15 residues. The V gene's germline CDR1 is SGHTA and CDR2 FQGTGA. CDR3: CASSLTRGRDYEQYF. For the CDR3, the DNA is TGTGCCAGCAGCTTAACGAGGGGGAGGGATTACGAGCAGTACTTC. Supplemented by reference TRBV7-3 and TRBJ2-7, the full variable domain reads GAGVSQTPSNKVTEKGKYVELRCDPISGHTALYWYRQSLGQGPEFLIYFQGTGAADDSGLPNDRFFAVRPEGSVSTLKIQRTERGDSAVYLCASSLTRGRDYEQYFGPGTRLTVT.

The chain employs TRBV9 and TRBJ1-3; no firm D call. The CDR3 length is 15 residues. Germline V gene data show CDR1 as SGDLS and CDR2 as YYNGEE. Trimming pared 4 bases from V and 3 bases from J, leaving 14 bases between. The CDR3 protein is CASSSGIGFGNTIYF. DNA for the CDR3: TGTGCCAGCAGCTCAGGCATAGGATTTGGAAACACCATATATTTT.

This clone was counted a few times. V is TRBV4-1 and J is TRBJ1-4; 9 bases are a match to TRBD1. Germline V lookup: CDR1 MGHRA, CDR2 YSYEKL. The V segment lost 4 bases and the J segment 8 bases; nucleotides outside the gene matches: 8. This CDR3 contains 15 residues. DNA of the CDR3: TGCGCCAGCAGCCTTGGGGACAGGGCGGCCGAAAAACTGTTTTTT. Translated: CASSLGDRAAEKLFF.

The chain carries TRBV18 and TRBJ1-4; D gene unclear. V was clipped by 6 bases and J by 4 bases, with 9 bases between them. Germline CDR1 and CDR2: KGHSH and LQKENI. The CDR3 length is 13 residues. The CDR3 region has the DNA TGTGCCAGCTCGCCAGCCTATAATGAAAAACTGTTTTTT. Protein: CASSPAYNEKLFF.

This chain links TRBV27 with TRBJ1-2; 7 nucleotides match TRBD1. The CDR3 contains 15 residues. The germline V gene has CDR1 MNHEY and CDR2 SMNVEV (reference sequence). The J segment lost 6 bases and the V segment lost 0 bases, leaving 7 bases of the junction unmatched. The DNA of the CDR3 is TGTGCCAGCAGTTTATCCATTTCAGGGGGACATGGCTACACCTTC. Its protein is CASSLSISGGHGYTF.

J is TRBJ2-7 and V is TRBV4-1, with a weak D call TRBD1 (6 bases). The V and J ends lost 0 bases and 7 bases respectively, with 16 bases between them. CDR3 length: 15 amino acids. Germline-derived CDR1 and CDR2 are MGHRA and YSYEKL. The CDR3 spells CASSQDLGAQGEQYF. The CDR3 DNA sequence: TGCGCCAGCAGCCAAGATTTGGGGGCGCAAGGGGAGCAGTACTTC.

The chain is built from TRBV19 and TRBJ2-7, with 10 bases lining up with TRBD1. Trimming cost V 5 bases and J 2 bases; bases outside gene matches: 9. The CDR3 loop spans 16 amino acids. Germline CDR1 and CDR2: LNHDA and SQIVND (reference sequence). For the CDR3, the DNA is TGTGCCAGTAGTTTAGGATCCGGGACAGGGGCCTACGAGCAGTACTTC. Its protein is CASSLGSGTGAYEQYF. The complete variable domain, with remaining parts taken from reference TRBV19 and TRBJ2-7, reads DGGITQSPKYLFRKEGQNVTLSCEQNLNHDAMYWYRQDPGQGLRLIYYSQIVNDFQKGDIAEGYSVSREKKESFPLTVTSAQKNPTAFYLCASSLGSGTGAYEQYFGPGTRLTVT.

The chain carries TRBV5-6 and TRBJ1-2; D perhaps matches TRBD1 (6 bases). There are 14 residues in the CDR3. Trimming left V 4 bases short and J 3 bases short, with 13 bases between. Germline CDR1 reads SGHDT; CDR2 reads YYEEEE. This CDR3 reads CASSPMGAHYGYTF. In DNA form, the CDR3 reads TGTGCCAGCAGCCCGATGGGGGCCCACTATGGCTACACCTTC.

CDR3 residues: CASSPWGGTTSGRASQETQYF. The CDR3, as DNA: TGCGCCAGCAGCCCTTGGGGGGGCACGACTAGCGGGAGGGCGTCGCAGGAGACCCAGTACTTC. The chain has TRBV5-1 and TRBJ2-5; TRBD2 matches 14 bases. CDR1 SGHRS and CDR2 YFSETQ come from the germline V gene. Germline trimming cut 4 bases from V and 5 bases from J; bases unmatched to any gene: 22. The CDR3 sequence is 21 residues long.

CDR3 bases: TGTGCCAGCAGCATCGGGACAGCTTACGAGCAGTACTTC. Translation: CASSIGTAYEQYF. The V and J genes are TRBV5-6 and TRBJ2-7, with 7 bases matching TRBD1. CDR1 SGHDT and CDR2 YYEEEE come from the germline V gene. V trimming: 4 bases; J trimming: 4 bases; junction bases outside the gene matches: 5. The CDR3 consists of 13 residues.

The V call is TRBV7-9, the J call TRBJ2-7; D not resolved. This CDR3 comprises 14 residues. From germline, CDR1 is SEHNR and CDR2 FQNEAQ (reference sequence). V lost 5 bases and J 1 base, leaving 12 bases between the germline ends. CDR3 sequence: CASSIVAASYEQYF. The CDR3 region has the DNA TGTGCCAGCAGCATAGTAGCAGCTTCCTACGAGCAGTACTTC.

This clone was recorded a few times. The rearrangement uses TRBV28 and TRBJ2-5; D possibly corresponds to TRBD1 (6 bases). Trimming removed 0 bases at V and 4 bases at J, with 12 bases between. The CDR3 is made up of 15 amino acids. Germline V gives CDR1 MDHEN, CDR2 SYDVKM. The CDR3 region has the DNA TGTGCCAGCAGTTTATGGGGCAAAGGGGGAGAGACCCAGTACTTC. This sequence encodes CASSLWGKGGETQYF.

The genes are TRBV6-5 and TRBJ1-3; D is unclear. Germline CDR1 and CDR2: MNHEY and SVGAGI. This CDR3 contains 13 residues. The V end lost 2 bases, the J end lost 0 bases, and 2 bases lay between the germline ends. The CDR3 DNA follows: TGTGCCAGCAGTTACCGCTCTGGAAACACCATATATTTT. It translates to CASSYRSGNTIYF.

The V gene is TRBV10-1, the J gene TRBJ2-3; 7 bases match TRBD1. The CDR3 length is 13 residues. Germline loops: CDR1 WNHNN, CDR2 SYGVQD (reference sequence). V was pared by 4 bases and J by 5 bases, with 3 bases of the junction left unmatched. The CDR3 reads CASSVRQGDTQYF. The CDR3 coding sequence is TGCGCCAGCAGTGTTAGACAGGGAGATACGCAGTATTTT.

J is TRBJ1-1 and V is TRBV6-5; no definite D call. V was pared by 6 bases and J by 4 bases, with 15 bases between. Per germline, CDR1 MNHEY and CDR2 SVGAGI. The CDR3 extends over 14 amino acids. The CDR3 nucleotides read TGTGCCAGCAGCACGGGTGGTCGTGTCACTGAAGCTTTCTTT. This codes for CASSTGGRVTEAFF.

This clone was counted a single time. The same CDR3 also results from other DNA sequences found in this sample. The chain links TRBV27 to TRBJ1-6, with D perhaps TRBD1 (6 bases). The CDR3 has 16 amino acids. Germline-derived CDR1 and CDR2 are MNHEY and SMNVEV (reference sequence). Trimming took 5 bases from V and 0 from J, leaving 11 bases between them. The CDR3 DNA reads as TGTGCCAGCAGTCAGGGGCCCAGCTCCTATAATTCACCCCTCCACTTT. This translates into CASSQGPSSYNSPLHF.

J is TRBJ2-3 and V is TRBV15; D ambiguous. Germline V gene sequence: CDR1 LNHNV, CDR2 YYDKDF (reference sequence). The length of the CDR3 is 14 residues. Trimming shortened V by 2 bases and J by 3 bases, and 9 bases separated the two germline ends. The DNA of the CDR3 is TGTGCCACCAGCAGACGGCGGAGTACAGATACGCAGTATTTT. This codes for CATSRRRSTDTQYF.

The chain recombines TRBV6-5 with TRBJ1-5; no definite D call. The CDR3 consists of 15 residues. Trimming left V 0 bases short and J 0 bases short, with 6 bases between. In germline, CDR1 is MNHEY, CDR2 SVGAGI. Written as DNA, the CDR3 is TGTGCCAGCAGTTACTCTAGATATAGCAATCAGCCCCAGCATTTT. Protein product: CASSYSRYSNQPQHF.

The CDR3 region is CASSLGQGRTDTQYF. CDR3 nucleotides: TGTGCCAGCAGTTTGGGACAGGGGCGGACAGATACGCAGTATTTT. This chain joins TRBV27 and TRBJ2-3; 10 nucleotides agree with TRBD1. Germline V gene sequence: CDR1 MNHEY, CDR2 SMNVEV (reference sequence). This CDR3 has 15 amino acids. V lost 3 bases, J lost 3 bases, and 3 bases stayed unmatched.

The gene calls are TRBV14 and TRBJ2-1; D may be TRBD2 (5 bases). The CDR3 has 15 residues. Germline CDR1 reads SGHDN; CDR2 reads FVKESK. Trimming left V 0 bases short and J 9 bases short, with 15 bases between. Here the CDR3 DNA reads TGTGCCAGCAGCCAAGAATTGGCCGCGGGTGGTGAGCAGTTCTTC. It specifies CASSQELAAGGEQFF.

The chain couples TRBV19 to TRBJ1-2, with 7 positions matching TRBD1. Germline V CDR1 and CDR2: LNHDA, SQIVND (reference sequence). CDR3 length equals 16 residues. The J segment lost 8 bases and the V segment lost 3 bases, leaving 15 bases of the junction unmatched. The CDR3 reads CASSMKSRQGRKGYTF. The CDR3 nucleotides are TGTGCCAGTAGTATGAAGTCCAGACAGGGAAGAAAAGGCTACACCTTC.